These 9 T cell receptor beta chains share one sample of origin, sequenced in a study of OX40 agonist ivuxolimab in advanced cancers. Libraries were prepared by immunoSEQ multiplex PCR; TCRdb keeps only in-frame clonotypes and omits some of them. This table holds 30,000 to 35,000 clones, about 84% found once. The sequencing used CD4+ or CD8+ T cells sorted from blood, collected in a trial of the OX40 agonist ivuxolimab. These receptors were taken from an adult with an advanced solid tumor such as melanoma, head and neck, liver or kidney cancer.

The CDR3 bases are TGTGCCAGCAGCTTAGCTCCTAGGGGCACAGATACGCAGTATTTT. Translation gives CASSLAPRGTDTQYF. The rearrangement joins TRBV11-2 to TRBJ2-3, with D uncertain. CDR1 and CDR2 from the germline V gene are SGHAT and FQNNGV. Trimming stripped 1 base from V and 1 base from J, with 9 bases between. The CDR3 runs to 15 residues.

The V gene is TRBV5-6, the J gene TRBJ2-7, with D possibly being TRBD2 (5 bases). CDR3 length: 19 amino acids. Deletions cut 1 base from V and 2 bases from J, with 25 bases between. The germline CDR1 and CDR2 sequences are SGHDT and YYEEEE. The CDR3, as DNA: TGTGCCAGCAGCTTGTCAACCCGGCGGGCCGAAGAAAATCCCTACGAGCAGTACTTC. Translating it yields CASSLSTRRAEENPYEQYF.

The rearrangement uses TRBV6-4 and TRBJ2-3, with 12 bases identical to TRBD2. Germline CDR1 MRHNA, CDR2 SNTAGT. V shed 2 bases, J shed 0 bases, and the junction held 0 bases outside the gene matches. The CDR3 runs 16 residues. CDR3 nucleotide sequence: TGTGCCAGCAGTGACGGGACTAGCGGGAGCACAGATACGCAGTATTTT. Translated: CASSDGTSGSTDTQYF.

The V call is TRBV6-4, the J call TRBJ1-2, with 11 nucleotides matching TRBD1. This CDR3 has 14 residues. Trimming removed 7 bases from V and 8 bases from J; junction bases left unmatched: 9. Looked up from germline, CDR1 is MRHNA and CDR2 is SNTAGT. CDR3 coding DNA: TGTGCCAGCAAAAAAATATGGACAGGGGGCGGCTACACCTTC. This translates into CASKKIWTGGGYTF.

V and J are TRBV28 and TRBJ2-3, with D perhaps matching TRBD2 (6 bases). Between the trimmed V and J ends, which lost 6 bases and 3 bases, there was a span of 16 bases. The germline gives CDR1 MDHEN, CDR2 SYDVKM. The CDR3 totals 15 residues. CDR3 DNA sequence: TGTGCCAGCAGCCCCCCCGCGGGATGGACAGATACGCAGTATTTT. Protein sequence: CASSPPAGWTDTQYF.

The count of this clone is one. The CDR3: CASSLNREPQETQYF. CDR3 sequence (DNA): TGTGCCAGCAGCTTAAACAGGGAACCACAAGAGACCCAGTACTTC. The rearrangement uses TRBV7-9 and TRBJ2-5; D possibly corresponds to TRBD1 (6 bases). The V gene lost 2 bases and the J gene lost 2 bases, with 12 bases spanning the gap. This CDR3 contains 15 residues. The germline gives CDR1 SEHNR, CDR2 FQNEAQ (reference sequence).

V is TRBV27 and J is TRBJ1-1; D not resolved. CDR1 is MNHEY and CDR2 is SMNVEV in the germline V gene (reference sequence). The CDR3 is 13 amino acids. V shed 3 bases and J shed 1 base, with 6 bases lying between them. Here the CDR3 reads CASSFVTNTEAFF. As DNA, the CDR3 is TGTGCCAGCAGTTTTGTCACGAACACTGAAGCTTTCTTT.

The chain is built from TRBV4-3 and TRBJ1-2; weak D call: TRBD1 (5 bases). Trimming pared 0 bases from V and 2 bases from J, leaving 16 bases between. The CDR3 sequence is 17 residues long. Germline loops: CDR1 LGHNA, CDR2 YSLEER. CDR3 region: CASSQDLPGRGNYGYTF. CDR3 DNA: TGCGCCAGCAGCCAAGATCTTCCAGGGCGCGGCAACTATGGCTACACCTTC.

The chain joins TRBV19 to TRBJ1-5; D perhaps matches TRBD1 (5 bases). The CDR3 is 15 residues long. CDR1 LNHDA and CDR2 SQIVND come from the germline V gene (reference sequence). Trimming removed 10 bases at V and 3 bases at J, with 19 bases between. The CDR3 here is CATNSGQVTNQPQHF. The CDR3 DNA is TGTGCCACGAATTCGGGGCAGGTCACCAATCAGCCCCAGCATTTT.